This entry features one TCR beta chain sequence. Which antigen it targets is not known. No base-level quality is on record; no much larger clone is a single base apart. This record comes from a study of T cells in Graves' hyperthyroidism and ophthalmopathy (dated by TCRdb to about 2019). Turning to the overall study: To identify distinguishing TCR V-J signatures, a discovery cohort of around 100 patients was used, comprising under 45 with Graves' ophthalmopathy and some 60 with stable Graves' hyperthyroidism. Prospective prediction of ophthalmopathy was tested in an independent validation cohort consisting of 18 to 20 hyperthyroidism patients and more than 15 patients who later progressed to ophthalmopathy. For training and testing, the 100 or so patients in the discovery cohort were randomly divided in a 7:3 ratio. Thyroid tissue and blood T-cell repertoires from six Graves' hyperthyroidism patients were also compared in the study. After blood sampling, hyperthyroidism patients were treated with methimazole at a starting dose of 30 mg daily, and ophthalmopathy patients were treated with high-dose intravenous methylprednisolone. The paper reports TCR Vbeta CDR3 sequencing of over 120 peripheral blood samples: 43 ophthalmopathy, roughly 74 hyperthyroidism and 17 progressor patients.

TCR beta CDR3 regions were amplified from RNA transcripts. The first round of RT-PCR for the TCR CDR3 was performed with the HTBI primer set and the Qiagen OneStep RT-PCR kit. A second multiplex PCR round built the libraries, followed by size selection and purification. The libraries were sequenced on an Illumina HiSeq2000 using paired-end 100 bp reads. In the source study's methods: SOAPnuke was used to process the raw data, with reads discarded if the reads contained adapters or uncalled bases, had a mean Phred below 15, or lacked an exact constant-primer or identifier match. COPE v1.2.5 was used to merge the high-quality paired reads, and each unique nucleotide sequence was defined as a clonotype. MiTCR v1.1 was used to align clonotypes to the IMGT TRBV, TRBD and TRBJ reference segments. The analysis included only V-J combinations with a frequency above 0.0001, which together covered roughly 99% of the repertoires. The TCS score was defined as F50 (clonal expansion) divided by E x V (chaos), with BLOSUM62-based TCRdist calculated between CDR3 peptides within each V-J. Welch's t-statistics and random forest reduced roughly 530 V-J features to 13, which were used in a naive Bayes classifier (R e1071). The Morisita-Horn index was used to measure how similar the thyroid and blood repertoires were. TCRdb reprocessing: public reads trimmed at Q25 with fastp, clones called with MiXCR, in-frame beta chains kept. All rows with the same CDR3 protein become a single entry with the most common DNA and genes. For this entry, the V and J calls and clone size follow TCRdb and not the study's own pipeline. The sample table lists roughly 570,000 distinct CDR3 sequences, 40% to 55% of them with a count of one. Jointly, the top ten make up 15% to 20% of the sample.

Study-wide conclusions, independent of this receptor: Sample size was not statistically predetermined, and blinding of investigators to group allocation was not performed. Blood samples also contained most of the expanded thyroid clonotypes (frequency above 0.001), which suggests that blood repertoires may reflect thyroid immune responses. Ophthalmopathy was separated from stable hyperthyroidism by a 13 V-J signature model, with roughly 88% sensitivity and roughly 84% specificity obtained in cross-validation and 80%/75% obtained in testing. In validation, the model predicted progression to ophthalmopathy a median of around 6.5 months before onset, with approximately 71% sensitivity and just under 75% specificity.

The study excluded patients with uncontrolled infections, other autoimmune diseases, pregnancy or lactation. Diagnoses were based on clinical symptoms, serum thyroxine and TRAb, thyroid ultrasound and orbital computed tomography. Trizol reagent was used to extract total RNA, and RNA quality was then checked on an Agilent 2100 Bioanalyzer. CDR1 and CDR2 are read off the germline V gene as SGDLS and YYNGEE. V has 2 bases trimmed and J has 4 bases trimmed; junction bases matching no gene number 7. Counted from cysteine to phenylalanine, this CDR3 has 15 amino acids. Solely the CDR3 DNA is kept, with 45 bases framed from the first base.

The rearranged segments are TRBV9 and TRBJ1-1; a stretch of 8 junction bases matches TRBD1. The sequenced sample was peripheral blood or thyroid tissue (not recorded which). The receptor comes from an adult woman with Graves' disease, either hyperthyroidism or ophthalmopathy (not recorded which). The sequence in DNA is TGTGCCAGCAGCGTGGGACAGGACCGACGCACTGAAGCTTTCTTT. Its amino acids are CASSVGQDRRTEAFF. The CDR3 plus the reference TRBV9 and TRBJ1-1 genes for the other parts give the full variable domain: DSGVTQTPKHLITATGQRVTLRCSPRSGDLSVYWYQQSLDQGLQFLIQYYNGEERAKGNILERFSAQQFPDLHSELNLSSLELGDSALYFCASSVGQDRRTEAFFGQGTRLTVV.